The sequence of this T cell receptor (beta chain) was determined in a study of vaccination effects on CD4 cells after COVID-19. For the study at large: Antigen-specific CD4+ T cells were expanded with viral peptide pools in the ViraFEST assay before sequencing. Wells each received 2 million or so PBMC, cultured with about 10 IU/ml IL-2 and roughly 10 ug/ml peptides. After vaccination, a few convalescent patients were sampled at early and late time points. General observations from the study: Marked contraction was observed in infection-induced and vaccine-induced clones late after vaccination.

Method: immunoSEQ multiplex PCR; TCRdb's copy keeps in-frame clones and lacks some. The table records 50,000 or so clones, around 70% of them present only once. This CDR3 comprises 14 residues. Trimming cost V 3 bases and J 9 bases; bases outside gene matches: 6. CDR1 is DFQATT, CDR2 SNEGSKA, per germline (reference sequence). An approximately nine-day culture period preceded the isolation of CD4+ T cells. This individual tested PCR-positive for SARS-CoV-2 infection between March and December 2020. Participants received two doses of either the BNT162b2 or mRNA-1273 vaccine. This clone has just a few counts. What it recognizes is unknown.

This sequence originates from a human donor who had a prior SARS-CoV-2 infection. The chain links TRBV20-1 to TRBJ2-1, with 12 bases lining up with TRBD2. The sequenced sample was CD4+ T cells from PBMCs cultured without peptide, obtained after COVID-19 vaccination. This chain's CDR3 is CSASFRTSGIEQFF. In DNA, the CDR3 is TGCAGTGCTAGTTTTAGGACTAGCGGGATTGAGCAGTTCTTC.